The present T cell receptor (beta chain) was sequenced within a study of T-cell reconstitution after alpha-beta-depleted transplantation in children. This clonotype was counted at least ten times. Its antigen is unknown. Whole-study findings and limits: At day 60, the high TCRbeta diversity found in some patients originated from recipient T cells and thymic progenitors that had survived.

The library targeted TCRbeta and was prepared with unique molecular identifiers. MiXCR, applied by TCRdb to the PCR reads, yields one record per CDR3 protein. Altogether 55,000 to 85,000 distinct CDR3 sequences are present, approximately 10% being singletons, with the ten largest covering around 14%. Trimming stripped 1 base from V and 10 bases from J, with 8 bases between. Germline V gene lookup returns CDR1 SGHVS and CDR2 FQNEAQ. The CDR3 is 12 residues long. Specimen: PBMCs, collected before TCRalphabeta/CD19-depleted stem cell transplant. The rearrangement links TRBV7-8 to TRBJ2-1, with D perhaps given as TRBD1 or TRBD2 (5 bases each). The sequence came from a boy between 10 and 17 years old with acute myeloid leukemia, due to receive a stem cell transplant. The CDR3 loop reads CASSLVRGEQFF. The CDR3 DNA sequence: TGTGCCAGCAGCTTAGTGAGGGGCGAGCAGTTCTTC.